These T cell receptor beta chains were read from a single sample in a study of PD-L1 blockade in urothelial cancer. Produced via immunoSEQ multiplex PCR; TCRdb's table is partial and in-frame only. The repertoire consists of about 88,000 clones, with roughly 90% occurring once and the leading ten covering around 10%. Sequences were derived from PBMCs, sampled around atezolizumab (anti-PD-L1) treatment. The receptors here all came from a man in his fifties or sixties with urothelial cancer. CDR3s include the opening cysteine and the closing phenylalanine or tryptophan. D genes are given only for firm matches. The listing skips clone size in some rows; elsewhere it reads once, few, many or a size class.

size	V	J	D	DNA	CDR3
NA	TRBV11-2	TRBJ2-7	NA	TGTGCCAGCAGCTTATGGGCGACCTACGAGCAGTACTTC	CASSLWATYEQYF
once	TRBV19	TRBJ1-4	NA	TGTGCCAGTAGTACCACAGGGTTAACTAATGAAAAACTGTTTTTT	CASSTTGLTNEKLFF
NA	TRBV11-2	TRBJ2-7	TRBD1	TGTGCCAGCAGCCCTGGACAGGGAGATTCGGAGCAGTACTTC	CASSPGQGDSEQYF
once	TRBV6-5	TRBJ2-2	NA	TGTGCCAGCAGTTACGGGAGGTCGACCGGGGAGCTGTTTTTT	CASSYGRSTGELFF
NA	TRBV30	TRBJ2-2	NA	TGTGCCTGGACCAAATACAGTCTAACCGGGGAGCTGTTTTTT	CAWTKYSLTGELFF
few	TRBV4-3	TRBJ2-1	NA	TGCGCCAGCAGCCAAGAGCCTAAAACTGAGCAGTTCTTC	CASSQEPKTEQFF
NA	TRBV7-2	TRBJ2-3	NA	TGTGCCAGCAGGCGTACAGATACGCAGTATTTT	CASRRTDTQYF
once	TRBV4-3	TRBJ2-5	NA	TGCGCCAGCAGCCAAGATCTGGTAACGGGAGTTGTTGGAGAGACCCAGTACTTC	CASSQDLVTGVVGETQYF
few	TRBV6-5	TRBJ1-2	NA	TGTGCCAGCAGTTATTTAGGGGTAAATGGCTACACCTTC	CASSYLGVNGYTF
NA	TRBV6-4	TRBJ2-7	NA	TGTGCCAGCAGTGACTCGAAACCAACCTACTACGAGCAGTACTTC	CASSDSKPTYYEQYF
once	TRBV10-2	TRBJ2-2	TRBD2	TGCGCCAGCCAACCCGGACTAGGAAACACCGGGGAGCTGTTTTTT	CASQPGLGNTGELFF
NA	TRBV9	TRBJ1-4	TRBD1	TGTGCCAGCAGCGCATCAGGGGGCGCGGGTGAAAAACTGTTTTTT	CASSASGGAGEKLFF
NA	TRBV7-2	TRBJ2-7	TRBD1	TGTGCCAGCAGCTTCACCACGGGACAGTCCTACGAGCAGTACTTC	CASSFTTGQSYEQYF
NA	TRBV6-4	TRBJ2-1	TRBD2	TGTGCCAGCAGTGCTAGACTAGCGGGACTCTTCTCGCCGACGAATGAGCAGTTCTTC	CASSARLAGLFSPTNEQFF
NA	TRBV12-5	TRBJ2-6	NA	TGTGCTAGTGGTTTGCAGGGGGCCAACGTCCTGACTTTC	CASGLQGANVLTF
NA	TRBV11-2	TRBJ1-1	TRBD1	TGTGCCAGCAGCTTAATGGGACAGGGGAACACTGAAGCTTTCTTT	CASSLMGQGNTEAFF
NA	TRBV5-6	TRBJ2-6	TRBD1	TGTGCCAGCAGCTTGCCTAGGGACAGGGGTCTCTCCGGGGCCAACGTCCTGACTTTC	CASSLPRDRGLSGANVLTF
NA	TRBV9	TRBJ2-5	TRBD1	TGTGCCAGCAGCGTAGCCGGAAACTTGGGACAGGGCGGGGAGACCCAGTACTTC	CASSVAGNLGQGGETQYF
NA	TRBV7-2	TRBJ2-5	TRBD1	TGTGCCAGCAGCCTGACAGGGGGCGCTGAGACCCAGTACTTC	CASSLTGGAETQYF
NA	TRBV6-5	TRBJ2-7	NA	TGTGCCAGCGGGGGCAGGGGTTCCTACGAGCAGTACTTC	CASGGRGSYEQYF
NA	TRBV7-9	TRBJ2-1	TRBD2	TGTGCCAGCGGGCTAGCGGGAGGGCCTAGTGAGCAGTTCTTC	CASGLAGGPSEQFF
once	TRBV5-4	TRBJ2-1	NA	TGTGCCAGCAGCTCGCAACTTGGGGGCAACTACAATGAGCAGTTCTTC	CASSSQLGGNYNEQFF
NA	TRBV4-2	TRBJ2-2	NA	TGTGCCAGCAGCCCAGGGGAGGGAGACACCGGGGAGCTGTTTTTT	CASSPGEGDTGELFF
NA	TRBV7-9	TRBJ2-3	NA	TGTGCCAGCAGCTTAGTATCAGGGAGCACAGATACGCAGTATTTT	CASSLVSGSTDTQYF
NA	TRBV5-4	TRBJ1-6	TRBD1	TGTGCCAGCAGCTCCCCAAGACAGGGACAGAATTCACCCCTCCACTTT	CASSSPRQGQNSPLHF
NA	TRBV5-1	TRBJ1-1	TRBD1	TGCGCCAGCAGCCCACGACAGGGGGAGGGAACTGAAGCTTTCTTT	CASSPRQGEGTEAFF
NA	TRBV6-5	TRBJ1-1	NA	TGTGCCAGCAGCCTAACCTTTACAGGGCAAAGAGAAGCTTTCTTT	CASSLTFTGQREAFF
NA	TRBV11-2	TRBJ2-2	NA	TGTGCCAGCAGCTTAGCAGGGTCAGGAGCCGGGGAGCTGTTTTTT	CASSLAGSGAGELFF
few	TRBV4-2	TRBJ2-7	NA	TGTGCCAGCAGCCTAGCGGGACAGCAATACGAGCAGTACTTC	CASSLAGQQYEQYF
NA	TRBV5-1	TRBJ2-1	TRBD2	TGCGCCAGCAGCGTTAGCGGGAGCTACAATGAGCAGTTCTTC	CASSVSGSYNEQFF
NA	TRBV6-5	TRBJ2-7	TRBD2	TGTGCCAGCAGGACCGGGGGGACTACGATCTACGAGCAGTACTTC	CASRTGGTTIYEQYF
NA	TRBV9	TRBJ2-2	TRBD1	TGTGCCAGCAGCCCAGGGACAGGGGGGAACACCGGGGAGCTGTTTTTT	CASSPGTGGNTGELFF
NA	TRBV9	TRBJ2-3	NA	TGTGCCAGCAGCGTAATGGGGGCAGCAGATACGCAGTATTTT	CASSVMGAADTQYF
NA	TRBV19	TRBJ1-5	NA	TGTGCCAGTAGTACACGGACAGTCCATAGCAATCAGCCCCAGCATTTT	CASSTRTVHSNQPQHF
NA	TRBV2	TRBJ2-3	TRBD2	TGTGCCAGCAGTGCGGCGGGGGGGGCCCCAGATACGCAGTATTTT	CASSAAGGAPDTQYF
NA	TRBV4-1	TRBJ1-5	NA	TGCGCCAGCAAAGGAGACCCGTATAGCAATCAGCCCCAGCATTTT	CASKGDPYSNQPQHF
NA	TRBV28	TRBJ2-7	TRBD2	TGTGCCAGCAGGTGGACTAGCGGGATACCCGAGCAGTACTTC	CASRWTSGIPEQYF
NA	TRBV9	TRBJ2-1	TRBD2	TGTGCCAGCAGCGTCGGGACTAGCGGGGAACGTGAGCAGTTCTTC	CASSVGTSGEREQFF
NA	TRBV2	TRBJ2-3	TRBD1	TGTGCCAGCAGCAGACAGGGTTTGGCAGATACGCAGTATTTT	CASSRQGLADTQYF
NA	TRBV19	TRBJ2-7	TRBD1	TGTGCCAGTAGTACGACAGGGGCAGCCTACGAGCAGTACTTC	CASSTTGAAYEQYF
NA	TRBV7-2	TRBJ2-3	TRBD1	TGTGCCAGCAGCTTGGGAACAGGGGCCACAGATACGCAGTATTTT	CASSLGTGATDTQYF
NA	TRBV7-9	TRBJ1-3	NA	TGTGCCAGCAGCTTAACAGATCGTGGAAACACCATATATTTT	CASSLTDRGNTIYF
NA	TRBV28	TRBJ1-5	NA	TGTGCCAGCTCGTTCAGACAGGCTGATCAGCCCCAGCATTTT	CASSFRQADQPQHF
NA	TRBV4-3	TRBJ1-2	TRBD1	TGCGCCAGCAGCCGCGACAGGGCTGGCTACACCTTC	CASSRDRAGYTF
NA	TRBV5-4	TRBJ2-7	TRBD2	TGTGCCAGCAGCGAAACCTATACTAGCGGGGTACCGTACGAGCAGTACTTC	CASSETYTSGVPYEQYF
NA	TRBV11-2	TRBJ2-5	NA	TGTGCCAGCAGCTTAGCTGGGGCGATTGAGACCCAGTACTTC	CASSLAGAIETQYF
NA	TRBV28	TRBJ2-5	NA	TGTGCCAGCAGTGCCACAATGGTTCTCGAGACCCAGTACTTC	CASSATMVLETQYF
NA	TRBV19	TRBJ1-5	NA	TGTGCCAGTACCCCCGGGAATCTGGGCAATCAGCCCCAGCATTTT	CASTPGNLGNQPQHF
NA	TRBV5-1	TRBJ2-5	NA	TGCGCCAGCAGCCTTCGCGGATCAGGGTTCCAAGAGACCCAGTACTTC	CASSLRGSGFQETQYF
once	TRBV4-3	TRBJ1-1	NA	TGCGCCAGCAGCCAGGCGTGGGGGCAGGGAAAGGGGAACACTGAAGCTTTCTTT	CASSQAWGQGKGNTEAFF